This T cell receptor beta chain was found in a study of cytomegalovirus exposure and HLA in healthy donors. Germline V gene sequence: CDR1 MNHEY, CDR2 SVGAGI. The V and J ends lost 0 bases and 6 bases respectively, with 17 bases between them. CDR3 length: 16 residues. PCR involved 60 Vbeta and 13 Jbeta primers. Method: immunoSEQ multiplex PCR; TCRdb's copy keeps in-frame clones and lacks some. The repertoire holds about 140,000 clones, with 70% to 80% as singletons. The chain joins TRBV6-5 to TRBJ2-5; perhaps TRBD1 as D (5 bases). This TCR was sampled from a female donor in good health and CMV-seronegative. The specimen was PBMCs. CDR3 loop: CASSYSMGQSGKTQYF. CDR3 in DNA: TGTGCCAGCAGTTACTCGATGGGGCAGTCGGGTAAGACCCAGTACTTC.